This entry lists 13 T cell receptor beta chains sequenced from one sample in a study of cytomegalovirus exposure and HLA in healthy donors (dated by TCRdb to the late 2010s). The protocol used for the library was the immunoSEQ multiplex PCR assay. For the multiplex PCR, a mixture combining 60 forward primers for TCR Vbeta segments and 13 reverse primers for TCR Jbeta segments was used. This immuneACCESS table, as held by TCRdb, lists in-frame sequences with V and J called but not all clones. Of the missing ones, under half trace to an unresolved V gene in checked studies; the others have no known cause. In this sample the table shows around 97,000 clones, roughly 80% of which occur a single time. The top ten clones comprise 4% of the sample. Sequenced material: PBMCs. Receptors originate from a man over 45 in good health and CMV-seropositive.

J is TRBJ2-7 and V is TRBV6-5; D not resolved. V was clipped by 0 bases and J by 0 bases, with 12 bases between them. CDR1 MNHEY and CDR2 SVGAGI come from the germline V gene. This CDR3 comprises 16 residues. The CDR3 DNA sequence: TGTGCCAGCAGTTACTCGCGTAGACAAAGCTCCTACGAGCAGTACTTC. Amino acids: CASSYSRRQSSYEQYF.

V is TRBV28 and J is TRBJ2-5; 7 bases fit TRBD2. In germline, CDR1 is MDHEN, CDR2 SYDVKM. This CDR3 region has 15 residues. V was pared by 3 bases and J by 5 bases, with 9 bases of the junction left unmatched. CDR3 protein: CASSFLGEGRETQYF. Written as DNA, the CDR3 is TGTGCCAGCAGTTTCTTGGGGGAGGGCCGGGAGACCCAGTACTTC.

V and J are TRBV5-4 and TRBJ2-3, with 14 bases aligning to TRBD2. Germline V gene sequence: CDR1 SGHNT, CDR2 YYREEE (reference sequence). The CDR3 sequence is 17 residues long. V shed 4 bases and J 3 bases; nucleotides not matched to a gene: 7. The CDR3, as DNA: TGTGCCAGCAGCCCGGGGACTAGCGGGAGTTGGACAGATACGCAGTATTTT. Amino acid sequence: CASSPGTSGSWTDTQYF.

The V and J genes are TRBV11-2 and TRBJ2-7; the match to TRBD2 covers 10 bases. This CDR3 has 15 amino acids. CDR1 and CDR2 (germline): SGHAT, FQNNGV. J was trimmed by 3 bases and V by 2 bases; bases with no gene match: 4. CDR3 coding DNA: TGTGCCAGCAGCTTAAGTACTAGCGGGAACTACGAGCAGTACTTC. This codes for CASSLSTSGNYEQYF.

The chain uses TRBV29-1 and TRBJ2-5, with 7 bases lining up with TRBD1. V dropped 6 bases and J dropped 2; count of bases not matched to a gene: 3. Germline V gives CDR1 SQVTM, CDR2 ANQGSEA. This CDR3 spans 12 amino acids. The CDR3 DNA sequence: TGCAGCGTCACAGGGGATCAAGAGACCCAGTACTTC. It encodes CSVTGDQETQYF.

This rearrangement joins TRBV28 to TRBJ2-7; 7 positions match TRBD2. Per the germline V gene, CDR1 is MDHEN and CDR2 is SYDVKM. The CDR3 length is 16 residues. The J segment lost 1 base and the V segment lost 2 bases, leaving 8 bases of the junction unmatched. CDR3 sequence reads: CASSLDGGVSSYEQYF. The CDR3 nucleotides read TGTGCCAGCAGTTTAGATGGGGGGGTCTCTTCCTACGAGCAGTACTTC.

V gene TRBV15 combines with J gene TRBJ2-1, with 7 positions matching TRBD1. The CDR3 is made up of 17 amino acids. V trimming: 1 base; J trimming: 5 bases; junction bases outside the gene matches: 11. Germline V gives CDR1 LNHNV, CDR2 YYDKDF (reference sequence). DNA for the CDR3: TGTGCCACCAGCAGAGTATTGAGACAGGGTGAGGACAATGAGCAGTTCTTC. Its translation: CATSRVLRQGEDNEQFF.

The rearrangement links TRBV19 to TRBJ2-1, with TRBD2 identical over 10 bases. Germline V lookup: CDR1 LNHDA, CDR2 SQIVND (reference sequence). After removal of 6 bases from V and 6 bases from J, the junction contained 8 bases not matched to a gene. The CDR3 runs to 15 residues. The CDR3 nucleotides are TGTGCCAGTAGCCCCCTAGCGGGAGTTGGCAATGAGCAGTTCTTC. Its translation: CASSPLAGVGNEQFF.

V and J are TRBV5-4 and TRBJ2-7, with 8 bases aligning to TRBD2. This CDR3 contains 15 residues. V shed 2 bases and J 1 base; nucleotides not matched to a gene: 5. Germline-derived CDR1 and CDR2 are SGHNT and YYREEE (reference sequence). The CDR3 sequence is CASSFPGLASYEQYF. The CDR3 DNA reads TGTGCCAGCAGCTTTCCTGGACTAGCATCCTACGAGCAGTACTTC.

The V gene is TRBV15, the J gene TRBJ2-7, with TRBD1 identical over 8 bases. Germline V CDR1 and CDR2: LNHNV, YYDKDF (reference sequence). The CDR3 sequence is 14 residues long. Trimming at V came to 4 bases and at J to 3 bases, leaving 5 bases not matched to a gene. The CDR3 is CATSIPGTGYEQYF. The CDR3, as DNA: TGTGCCACCAGCATCCCCGGGACAGGCTACGAGCAGTACTTC.

The CDR3 DNA sequence: TGTGCCAGCAGGTCGACAGGGGGCGCGGGGTATGGCTACACCTTC. Translating it yields CASRSTGGAGYGYTF. The chain recombines TRBV6-5 with TRBJ1-2; 10 positions match TRBD1. Germline loops: CDR1 MNHEY, CDR2 SVGAGI. V lost 6 bases and J lost 5; bases outside the gene matches: 9. CDR3 length equals 15 residues.

The count of this clone is one. The chain is built from TRBV6-1 and TRBJ2-2; TRBD2 agrees at 9 bases. The CDR3 spans 14 residues. Trimming took 5 bases from V and 7 from J; bases not matched to a gene: 5. CDR1 is MNHNS, CDR2 SASEGT, per germline. The CDR3 coding sequence is TGTGCCAGCAGTCCGGGACTAGCCGGCGGGGAGCTGTTTTTT. As protein: CASSPGLAGGELFF.

About this clone: A junction end diverges from the germline sequence, so it may reflect a read error. CDR3 residues: CASSPTTNAGELFF. CDR3 DNA sequence: TGTGCCAGCTCACCAACAACGAACGCCGGGGAGCTGTTTTTT. V is TRBV18 and J is TRBJ2-2; no reliable D call. CDR3 length equals 14 residues. Germline V lookup: CDR1 KGHSH, CDR2 LQKENI.